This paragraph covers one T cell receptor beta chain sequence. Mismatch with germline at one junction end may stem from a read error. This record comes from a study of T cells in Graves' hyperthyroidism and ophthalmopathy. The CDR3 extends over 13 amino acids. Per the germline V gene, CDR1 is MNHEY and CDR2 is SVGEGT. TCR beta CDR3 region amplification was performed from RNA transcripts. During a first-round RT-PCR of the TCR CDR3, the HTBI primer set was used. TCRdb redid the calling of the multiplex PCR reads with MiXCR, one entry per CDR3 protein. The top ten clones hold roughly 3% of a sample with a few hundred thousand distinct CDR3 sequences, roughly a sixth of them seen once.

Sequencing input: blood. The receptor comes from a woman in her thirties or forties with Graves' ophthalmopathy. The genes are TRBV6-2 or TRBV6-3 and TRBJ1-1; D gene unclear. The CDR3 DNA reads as TGTGCCAGCAGCACTGCATTCTTCGGGGAAGCCTTCTTT. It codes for CASSTAFFGEAFF.